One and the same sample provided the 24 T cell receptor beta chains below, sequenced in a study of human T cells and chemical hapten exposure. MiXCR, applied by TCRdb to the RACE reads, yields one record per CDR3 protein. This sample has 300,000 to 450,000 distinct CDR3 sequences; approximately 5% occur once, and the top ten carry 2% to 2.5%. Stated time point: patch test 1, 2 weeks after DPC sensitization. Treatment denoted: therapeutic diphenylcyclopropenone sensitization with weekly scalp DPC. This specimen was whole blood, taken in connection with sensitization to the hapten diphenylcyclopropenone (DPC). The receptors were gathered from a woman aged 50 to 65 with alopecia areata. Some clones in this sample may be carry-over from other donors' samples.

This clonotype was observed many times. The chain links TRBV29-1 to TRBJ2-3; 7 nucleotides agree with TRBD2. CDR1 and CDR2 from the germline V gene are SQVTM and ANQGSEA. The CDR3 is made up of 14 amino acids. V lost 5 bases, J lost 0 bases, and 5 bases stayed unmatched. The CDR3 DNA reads TGCAGCGTTCAACGGGGACTAAGCACAGATACGCAGTATTTT. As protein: CSVQRGLSTDTQYF.

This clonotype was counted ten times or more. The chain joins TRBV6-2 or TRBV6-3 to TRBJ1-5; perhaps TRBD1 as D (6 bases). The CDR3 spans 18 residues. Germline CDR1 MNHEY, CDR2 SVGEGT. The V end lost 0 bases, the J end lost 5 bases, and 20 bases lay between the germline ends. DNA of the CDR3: TGTGCCAGCAGTTACTCGAAATGGTCGGTTACAGGGCATCAGCCCCAGCATTTT. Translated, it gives CASSYSKWSVTGHQPQHF.

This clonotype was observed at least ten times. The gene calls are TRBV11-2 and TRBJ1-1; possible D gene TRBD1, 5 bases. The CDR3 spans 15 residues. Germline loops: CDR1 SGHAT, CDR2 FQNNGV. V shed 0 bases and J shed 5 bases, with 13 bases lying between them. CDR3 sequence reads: CASSLDWAGNTEAFF. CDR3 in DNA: TGTGCCAGCAGCTTAGATTGGGCAGGGAATACTGAAGCTTTCTTT. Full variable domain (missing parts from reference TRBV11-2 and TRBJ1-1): EAGVAQSPRYKIIEKRQSVAFWCNPISGHATLYWYQQILGQGPKLLIQFQNNGVVDDSQLPKDRFSAERLKGVDSTLKIQPAKLEDSAVYLCASSLDWAGNTEAFFGQGTRLTVV.

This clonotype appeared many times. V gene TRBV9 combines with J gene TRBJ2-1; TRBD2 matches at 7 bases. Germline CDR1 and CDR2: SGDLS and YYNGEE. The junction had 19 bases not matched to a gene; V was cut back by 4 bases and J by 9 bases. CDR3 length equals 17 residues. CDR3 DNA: TGTGCCAGCAGCCCCGCGGGGGATGGCAGCCCAAGGGGTGAGCAGTTCTTC. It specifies CASSPAGDGSPRGEQFF. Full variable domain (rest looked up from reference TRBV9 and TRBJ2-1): DSGVTQTPKHLITATGQRVTLRCSPRSGDLSVYWYQQSLDQGLQFLIQYYNGEERAKGNILERFSAQQFPDLHSELNLSSLELGDSALYFCASSPAGDGSPRGEQFFGPGTRLTVL.

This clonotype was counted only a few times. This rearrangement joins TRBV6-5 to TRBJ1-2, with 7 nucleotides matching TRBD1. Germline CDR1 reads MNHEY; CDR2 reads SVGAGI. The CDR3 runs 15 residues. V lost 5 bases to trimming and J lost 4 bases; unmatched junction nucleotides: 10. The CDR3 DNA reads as TGTGCCAGCAGTGTAGACAGGGACGGCGGCTATGGCTACACCTTC. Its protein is CASSVDRDGGYGYTF.

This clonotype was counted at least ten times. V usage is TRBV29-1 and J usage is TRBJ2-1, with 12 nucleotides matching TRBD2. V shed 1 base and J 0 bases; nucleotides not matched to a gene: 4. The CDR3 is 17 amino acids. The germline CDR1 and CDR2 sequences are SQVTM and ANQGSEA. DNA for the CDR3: TGCAGCGTTGAAGGACTAGCGGGAGTATACTCCTACAATGAGCAGTTCTTC. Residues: CSVEGLAGVYSYNEQFF.

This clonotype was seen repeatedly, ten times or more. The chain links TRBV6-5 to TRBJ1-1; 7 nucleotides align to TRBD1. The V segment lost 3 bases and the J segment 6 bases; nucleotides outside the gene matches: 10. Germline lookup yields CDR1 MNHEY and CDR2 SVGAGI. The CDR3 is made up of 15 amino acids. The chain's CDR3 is CASSYGMKGAAEAFF. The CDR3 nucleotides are TGTGCCAGCAGTTATGGTATGAAGGGGGCTGCTGAAGCTTTCTTT.

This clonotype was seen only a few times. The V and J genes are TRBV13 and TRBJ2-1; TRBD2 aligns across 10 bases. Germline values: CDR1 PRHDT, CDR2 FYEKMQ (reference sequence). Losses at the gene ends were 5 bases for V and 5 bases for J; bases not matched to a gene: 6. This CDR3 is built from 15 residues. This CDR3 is CASSPAGGGNNEQFF. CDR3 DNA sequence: TGTGCCAGCAGCCCAGCGGGAGGGGGTAACAATGAGCAGTTCTTC. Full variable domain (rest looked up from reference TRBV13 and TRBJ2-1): AAGVIQSPRHLIKEKRETATLKCYPIPRHDTVYWYQQGPGQDPQFLISFYEKMQSDKGSIPDRFSAQQFSDYHSELNMSSLELGDSALYFCASSPAGGGNNEQFFGPGTRLTVL.

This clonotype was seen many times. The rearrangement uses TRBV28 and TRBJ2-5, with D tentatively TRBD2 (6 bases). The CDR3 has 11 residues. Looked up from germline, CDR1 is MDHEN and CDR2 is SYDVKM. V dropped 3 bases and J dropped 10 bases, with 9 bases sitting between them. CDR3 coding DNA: TGTGCCAGCAGTTTCGGGGGAGGCCAGTACTTC. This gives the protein CASSFGGGQYF.

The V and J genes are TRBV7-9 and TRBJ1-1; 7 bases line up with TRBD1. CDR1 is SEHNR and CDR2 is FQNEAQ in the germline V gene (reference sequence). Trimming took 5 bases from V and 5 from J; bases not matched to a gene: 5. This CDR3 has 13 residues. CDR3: CASSEGQRTEAFF. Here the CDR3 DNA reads TGTGCCAGCAGCGAGGGACAGCGGACTGAAGCTTTCTTT.

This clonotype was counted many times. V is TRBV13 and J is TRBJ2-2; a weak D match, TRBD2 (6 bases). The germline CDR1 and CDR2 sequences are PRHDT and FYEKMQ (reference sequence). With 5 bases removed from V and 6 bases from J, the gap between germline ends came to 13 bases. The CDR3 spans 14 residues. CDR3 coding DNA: TGTGCCAGCAGCCCCGCTAGCGTCGCCGGGGAGCTGTTTTTT. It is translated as CASSPASVAGELFF.

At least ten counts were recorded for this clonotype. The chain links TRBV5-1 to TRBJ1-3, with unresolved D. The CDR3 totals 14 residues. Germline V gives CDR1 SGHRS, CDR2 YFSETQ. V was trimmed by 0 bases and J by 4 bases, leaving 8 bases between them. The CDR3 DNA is TGCGCCAGCAGCTTGGCCAGCGAAGGAAACACCATATATTTT. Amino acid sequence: CASSLASEGNTIYF.

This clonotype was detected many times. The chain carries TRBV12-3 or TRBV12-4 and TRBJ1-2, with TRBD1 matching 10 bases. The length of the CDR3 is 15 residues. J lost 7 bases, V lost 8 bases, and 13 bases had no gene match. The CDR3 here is CASRKPGQGLGGYTF. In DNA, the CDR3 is TGTGCCAGCCGCAAGCCGGGACAGGGGTTGGGTGGCTACACCTTC.

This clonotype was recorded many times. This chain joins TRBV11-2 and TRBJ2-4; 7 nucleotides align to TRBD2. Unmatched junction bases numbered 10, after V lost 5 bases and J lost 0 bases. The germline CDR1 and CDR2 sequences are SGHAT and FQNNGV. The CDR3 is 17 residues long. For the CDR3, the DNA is TGTGCCAGCAGCCCCAGACTGAGCGGGGCAGCCAAAAACATTCAGTACTTC. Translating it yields CASSPRLSGAAKNIQYF.

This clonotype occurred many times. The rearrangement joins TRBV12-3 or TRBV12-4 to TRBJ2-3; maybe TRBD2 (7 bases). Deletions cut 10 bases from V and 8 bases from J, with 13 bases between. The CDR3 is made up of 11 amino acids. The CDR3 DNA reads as TGTGCCACCGGGGGGCCCGTTACGCAGTATTTT. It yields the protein CATGGPVTQYF.

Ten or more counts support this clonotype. The CDR3 DNA is TGTGCCAGCAGCCTGGGATCAGGGGGCTACAGTCAGCCCCAGCATTTT. The encoded protein is CASSLGSGGYSQPQHF. The chain employs TRBV5-5 and TRBJ1-5; 8 nucleotides match TRBD1. After removal of 4 bases from V and 6 bases from J, the junction contained 12 bases not matched to a gene. This CDR3 has 16 amino acids. Germline lookup yields CDR1 SGHKS and CDR2 YYEKEE (reference sequence).

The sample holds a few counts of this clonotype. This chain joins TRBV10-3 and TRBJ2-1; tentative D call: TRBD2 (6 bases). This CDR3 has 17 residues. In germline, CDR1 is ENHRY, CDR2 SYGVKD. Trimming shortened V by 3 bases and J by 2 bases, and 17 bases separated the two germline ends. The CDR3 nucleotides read TGTGCCATCAGTGATGGTGGAGGGCGGGCCGCCTACAATGAGCAGTTCTTC. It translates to CAISDGGGRAAYNEQFF.

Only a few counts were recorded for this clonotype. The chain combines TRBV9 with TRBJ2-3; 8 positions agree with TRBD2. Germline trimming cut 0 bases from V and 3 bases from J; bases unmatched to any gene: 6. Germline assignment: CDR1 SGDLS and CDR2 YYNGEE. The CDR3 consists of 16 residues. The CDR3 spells CASSVGTGGPTDTQYF. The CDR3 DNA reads TGTGCCAGCAGCGTAGGAACGGGGGGGCCGACAGATACGCAGTATTTT.

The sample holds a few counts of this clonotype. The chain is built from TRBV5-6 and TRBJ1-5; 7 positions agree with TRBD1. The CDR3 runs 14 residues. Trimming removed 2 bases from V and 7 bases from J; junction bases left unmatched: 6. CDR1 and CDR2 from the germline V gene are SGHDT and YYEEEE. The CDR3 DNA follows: TGTGCCAGCAGCTTTCGACAGGGTAGGCAGCCCCAGCATTTT. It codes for CASSFRQGRQPQHF.

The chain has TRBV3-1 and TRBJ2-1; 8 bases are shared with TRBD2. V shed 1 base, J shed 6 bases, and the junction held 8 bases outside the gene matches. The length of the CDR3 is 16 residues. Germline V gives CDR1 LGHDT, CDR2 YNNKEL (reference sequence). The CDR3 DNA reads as TGTGCCAGCAGCCAAGCCCGGGGGGGCTTGGGCAATGAGCAGTTCTTC. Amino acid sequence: CASSQARGGLGNEQFF.

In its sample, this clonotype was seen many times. In DNA form, the CDR3 reads TGCAGCCTATGGGCTGGGGCGCCTTACAATGAGCAGTTCTTC. It yields the protein CSLWAGAPYNEQFF. The gene calls are TRBV29-1 and TRBJ2-1; weak D call: TRBD1 (5 bases). Germline V gene lookup returns CDR1 SQVTM and CDR2 ANQGSEA. Trimming pared 8 bases from V and 4 bases from J, leaving 18 bases between. The CDR3 is 14 amino acids.

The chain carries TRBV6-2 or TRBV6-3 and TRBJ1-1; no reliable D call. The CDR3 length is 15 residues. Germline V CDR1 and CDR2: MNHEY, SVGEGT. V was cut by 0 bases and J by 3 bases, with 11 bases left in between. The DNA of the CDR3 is TGTGCCAGCAGTTACTCGAGACTTGACCACACTGAAGCTTTCTTT. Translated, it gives CASSYSRLDHTEAFF.

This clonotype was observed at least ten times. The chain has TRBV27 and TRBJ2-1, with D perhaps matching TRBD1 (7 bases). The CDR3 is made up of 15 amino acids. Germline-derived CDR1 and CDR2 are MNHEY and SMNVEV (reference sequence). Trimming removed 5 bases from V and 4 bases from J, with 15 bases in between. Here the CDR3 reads CASSPRRGPYNEQFF. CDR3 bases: TGTGCCAGCAGTCCCCGGAGGGGGCCGTACAATGAGCAGTTCTTC.

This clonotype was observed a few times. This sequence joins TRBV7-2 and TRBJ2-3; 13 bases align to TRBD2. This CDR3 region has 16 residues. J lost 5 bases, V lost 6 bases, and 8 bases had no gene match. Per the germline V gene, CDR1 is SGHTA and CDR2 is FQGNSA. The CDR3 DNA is TGTGCCAGCAGTTTACTAGCGGGGGGGCCGAGAGATACGCAGTATTTT. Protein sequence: CASSLLAGGPRDTQYF.